The following is a T cell receptor (beta chain) sequence with its context. These data belong to a study of technical replicates of blood from a handful of donors. Sequencing used immunoSEQ multiplex PCR; TCRdb keeps in-frame clones, though not all of them. The repertoire has 60,000 to 90,000 clones, nearly 97% of them found once; the top ten carry less than 0.3%. The CDR3 is made up of 15 amino acids. Sequenced sample: T cells isolated from PBMCs. This clonotype was sampled from a human donor in good health. The chain combines TRBV21-1 with TRBJ2-2; TRBD2 is taken as the D call from the table, unchecked against the DNA. TRBV21-1 is tagged as a pseudogene. CDR3 residues: CASSTRDYITGELFF. The CDR3 bases are TGTGCCAGCAGCACCCGGGACTATATCACCGGGGAGCTGTTTTTT.